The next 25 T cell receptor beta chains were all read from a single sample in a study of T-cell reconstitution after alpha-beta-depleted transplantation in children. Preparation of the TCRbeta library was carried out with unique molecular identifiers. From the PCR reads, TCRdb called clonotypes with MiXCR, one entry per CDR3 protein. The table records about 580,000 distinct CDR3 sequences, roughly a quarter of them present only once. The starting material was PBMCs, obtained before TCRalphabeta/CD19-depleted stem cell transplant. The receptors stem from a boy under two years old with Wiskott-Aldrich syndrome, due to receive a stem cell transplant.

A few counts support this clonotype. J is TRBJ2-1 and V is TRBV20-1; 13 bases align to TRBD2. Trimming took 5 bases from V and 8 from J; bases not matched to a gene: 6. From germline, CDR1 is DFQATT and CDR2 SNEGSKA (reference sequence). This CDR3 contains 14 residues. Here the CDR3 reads CSASGLAGADEQFF. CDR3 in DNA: TGCAGTGCTTCTGGACTAGCGGGAGCTGATGAGCAGTTCTTC.

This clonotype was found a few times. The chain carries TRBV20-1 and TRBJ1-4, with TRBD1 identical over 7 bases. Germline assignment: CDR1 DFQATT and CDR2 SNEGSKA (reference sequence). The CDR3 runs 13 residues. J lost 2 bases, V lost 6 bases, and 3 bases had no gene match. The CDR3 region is CSALTGTNEKLFF. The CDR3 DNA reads TGCAGTGCCTTGACAGGGACTAATGAAAAACTGTTTTTT.

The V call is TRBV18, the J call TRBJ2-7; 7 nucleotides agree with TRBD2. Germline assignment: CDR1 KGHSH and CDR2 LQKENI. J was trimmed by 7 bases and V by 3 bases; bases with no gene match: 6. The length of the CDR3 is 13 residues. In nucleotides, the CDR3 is TGTGCCAGCTCACCGGGACTAACGGAAGAGCAGTACTTC. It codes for CASSPGLTEEQYF. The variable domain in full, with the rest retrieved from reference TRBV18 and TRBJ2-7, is NAGVMQNPRHLVRRRGQEARLRCSPMKGHSHVYWYRQLPEEGLKFMVYLQKENIIDESGMPKERFSAEFPKEGPSILRIQQVVRGDSAAYFCASSPGLTEEQYFGPGTRLTVT.

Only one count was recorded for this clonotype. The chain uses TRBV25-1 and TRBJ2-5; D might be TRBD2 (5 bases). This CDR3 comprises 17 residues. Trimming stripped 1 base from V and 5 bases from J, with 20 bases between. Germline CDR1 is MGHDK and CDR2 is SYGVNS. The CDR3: CASSEWGVIGSMETQYF. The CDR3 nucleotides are TGTGCCAGCAGTGAATGGGGAGTAATAGGGAGCATGGAGACCCAGTACTTC.

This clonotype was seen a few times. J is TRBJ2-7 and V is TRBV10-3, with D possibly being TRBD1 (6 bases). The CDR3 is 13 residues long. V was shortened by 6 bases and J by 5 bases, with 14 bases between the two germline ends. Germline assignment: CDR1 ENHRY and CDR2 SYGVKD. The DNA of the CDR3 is TGTGCCATCAGCGCGACAGGCCCCCACGAGCAGTACTTC. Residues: CAISATGPHEQYF.

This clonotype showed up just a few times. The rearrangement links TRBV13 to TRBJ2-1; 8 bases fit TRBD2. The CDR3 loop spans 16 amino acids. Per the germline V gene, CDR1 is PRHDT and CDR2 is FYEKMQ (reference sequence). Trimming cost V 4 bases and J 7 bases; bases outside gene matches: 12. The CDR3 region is CASSWNSGALPNEQFF. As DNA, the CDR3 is TGTGCCAGCAGCTGGAATAGCGGGGCCCTTCCAAATGAGCAGTTCTTC.

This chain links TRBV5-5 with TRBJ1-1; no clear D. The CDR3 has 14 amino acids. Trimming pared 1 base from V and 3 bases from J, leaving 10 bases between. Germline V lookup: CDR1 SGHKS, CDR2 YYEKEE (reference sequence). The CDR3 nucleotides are TGTGCCAGCAGCTTGTTCAGCCCGCACACTGAAGCTTTCTTT. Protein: CASSLFSPHTEAFF.

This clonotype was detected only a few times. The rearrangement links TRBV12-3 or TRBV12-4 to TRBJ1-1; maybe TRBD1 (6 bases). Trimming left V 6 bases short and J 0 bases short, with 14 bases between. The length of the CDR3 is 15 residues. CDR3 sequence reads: CASSFGGPMNTEAFF. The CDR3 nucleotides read TGTGCCAGCAGCTTTGGGGGGCCTATGAACACTGAAGCTTTCTTT.

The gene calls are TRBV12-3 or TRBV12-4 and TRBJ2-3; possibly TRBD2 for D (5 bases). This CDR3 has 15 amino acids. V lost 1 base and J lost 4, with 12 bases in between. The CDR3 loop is CASSLGGSGADTQYF. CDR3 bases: TGTGCCAGCAGTTTAGGTGGGAGTGGGGCAGATACGCAGTATTTT.

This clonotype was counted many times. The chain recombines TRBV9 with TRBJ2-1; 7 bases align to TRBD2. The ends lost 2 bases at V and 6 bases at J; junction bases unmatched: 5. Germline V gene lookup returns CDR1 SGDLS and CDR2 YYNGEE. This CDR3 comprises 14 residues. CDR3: CASSVAGASNEQFF. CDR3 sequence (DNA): TGTGCCAGCAGCGTGGCGGGAGCTAGCAATGAGCAGTTCTTC.

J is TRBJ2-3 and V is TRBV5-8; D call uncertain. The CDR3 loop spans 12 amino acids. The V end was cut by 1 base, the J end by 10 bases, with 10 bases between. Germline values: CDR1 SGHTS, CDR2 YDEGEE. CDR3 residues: CASSLRKFAQYF. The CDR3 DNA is TGTGCCAGCAGCTTGAGGAAGTTCGCGCAGTATTTT.

This CDR3 reads CSARGWGGEDNEQFF. CDR3 DNA sequence: TGCAGTGCTAGAGGCTGGGGAGGGGAGGACAATGAGCAGTTCTTC. The chain carries TRBV20-1 and TRBJ2-1; 7 positions agree with TRBD2. The CDR3 sequence is 15 residues long. The V gene's germline CDR1 is DFQATT and CDR2 SNEGSKA (reference sequence). J gave up 5 bases and V 1 base, and 8 bases lay outside the gene matches.

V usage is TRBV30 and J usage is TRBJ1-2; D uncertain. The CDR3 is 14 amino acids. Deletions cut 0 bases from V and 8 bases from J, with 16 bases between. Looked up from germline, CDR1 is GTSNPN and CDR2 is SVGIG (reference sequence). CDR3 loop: CAWSVQNRRYGYTF. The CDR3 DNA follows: TGTGCCTGGAGTGTACAAAACCGAAGGTACGGCTACACCTTC.

The CDR3 spells CASAPAAAQPQHF. The CDR3 DNA reads as TGTGCCAGCGCACCAGCCGCTGCTCAGCCCCAGCATTTT. This sequence joins TRBV6-4 and TRBJ1-5, with unresolved D. V lost 8 bases, J lost 6 bases, and 14 bases lay in between. The CDR3 runs to 13 residues. Per germline, CDR1 MRHNA and CDR2 SNTAGT.

The CDR3 DNA is TGTGCCAGCAGCTCGGACAGGGTCTCCTACAATGAGCAGTTCTTC. It yields the protein CASSSDRVSYNEQFF. The genes are TRBV5-6 and TRBJ2-1; 8 bases agree with TRBD1. Trimming at V came to 3 bases and at J to 0 bases, leaving 2 bases not matched to a gene. The CDR3 is made up of 15 amino acids. CDR1 is SGHDT, CDR2 YYEEEE, per germline.

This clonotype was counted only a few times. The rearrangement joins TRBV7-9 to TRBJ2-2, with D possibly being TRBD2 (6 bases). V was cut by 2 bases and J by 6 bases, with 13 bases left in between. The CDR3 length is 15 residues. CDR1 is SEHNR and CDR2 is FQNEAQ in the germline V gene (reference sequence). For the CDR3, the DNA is TGTGCCAGCAGCTTACGGGCGGGATCCTCCGGGGAGCTGTTTTTT. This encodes CASSLRAGSSGELFF.

CDR3 sequence: CASSLQGSLTYEQYF. The DNA of the CDR3 is TGTGCCAGCAGTTTACAGGGGTCCCTAACCTACGAGCAGTACTTC. This chain links TRBV28 with TRBJ2-7; perhaps TRBD1 as D (6 bases). V shed 2 bases and J shed 2 bases, with 13 bases lying between them. Germline V lookup: CDR1 MDHEN, CDR2 SYDVKM. The CDR3 contains 15 residues.

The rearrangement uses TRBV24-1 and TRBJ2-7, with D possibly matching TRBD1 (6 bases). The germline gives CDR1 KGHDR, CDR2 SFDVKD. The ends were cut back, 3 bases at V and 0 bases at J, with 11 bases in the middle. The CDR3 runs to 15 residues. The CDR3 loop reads CATSDPGESSYEQYF. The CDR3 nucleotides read TGTGCCACCAGTGATCCAGGGGAGAGCTCCTACGAGCAGTACTTC.

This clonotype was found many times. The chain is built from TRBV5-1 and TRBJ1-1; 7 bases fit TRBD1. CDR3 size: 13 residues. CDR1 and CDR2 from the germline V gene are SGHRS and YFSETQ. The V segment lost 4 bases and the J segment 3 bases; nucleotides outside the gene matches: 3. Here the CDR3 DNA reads TGCGCCAGCAGCCCCGGGACAGACACTGAAGCTTTCTTT. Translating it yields CASSPGTDTEAFF. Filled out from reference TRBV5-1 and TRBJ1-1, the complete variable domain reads KAGVTQTPRYLIKTRGQQVTLSCSPISGHRSVSWYQQTPGQGLQFLFEYFSETQRNKGNFPGRFSGRQFSNSRSEMNVSTLELGDSALYLCASSPGTDTEAFFGQGTRLTVV.

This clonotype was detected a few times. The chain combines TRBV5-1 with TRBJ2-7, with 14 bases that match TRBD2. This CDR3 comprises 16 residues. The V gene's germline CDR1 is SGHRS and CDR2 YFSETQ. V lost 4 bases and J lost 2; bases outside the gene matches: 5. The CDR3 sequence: CASSPGLAGGTYEQYF. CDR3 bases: TGCGCCAGCAGCCCAGGACTAGCGGGAGGCACCTACGAGCAGTACTTC.

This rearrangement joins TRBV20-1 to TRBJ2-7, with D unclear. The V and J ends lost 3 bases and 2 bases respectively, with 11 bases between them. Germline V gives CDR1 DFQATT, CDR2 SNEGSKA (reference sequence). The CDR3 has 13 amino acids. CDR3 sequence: CSASALATYEQYF. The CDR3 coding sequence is TGCAGTGCTAGTGCACTCGCTACCTACGAGCAGTACTTC.

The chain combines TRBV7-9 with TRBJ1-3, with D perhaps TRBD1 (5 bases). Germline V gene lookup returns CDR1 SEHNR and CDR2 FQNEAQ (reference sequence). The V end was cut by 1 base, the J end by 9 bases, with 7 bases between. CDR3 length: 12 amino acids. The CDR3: CASSLGGGTIYF. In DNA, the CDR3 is TGTGCCAGCAGCTTAGGGGGCGGCACCATATATTTT.

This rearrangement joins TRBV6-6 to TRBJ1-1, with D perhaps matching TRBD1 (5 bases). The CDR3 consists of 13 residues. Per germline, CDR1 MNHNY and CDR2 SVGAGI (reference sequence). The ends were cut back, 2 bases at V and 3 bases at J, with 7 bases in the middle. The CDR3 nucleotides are TGTGCCAGCAGTTACAGACAGCACACTGAAGCTTTCTTT. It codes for CASSYRQHTEAFF.

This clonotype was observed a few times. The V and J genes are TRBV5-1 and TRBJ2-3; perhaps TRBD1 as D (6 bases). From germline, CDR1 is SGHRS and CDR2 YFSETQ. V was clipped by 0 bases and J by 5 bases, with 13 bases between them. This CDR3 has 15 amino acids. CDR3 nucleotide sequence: TGCGCCAGCAGCTTGGTGTCAGGGGCGGGAGATACGCAGTATTTT. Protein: CASSLVSGAGDTQYF.

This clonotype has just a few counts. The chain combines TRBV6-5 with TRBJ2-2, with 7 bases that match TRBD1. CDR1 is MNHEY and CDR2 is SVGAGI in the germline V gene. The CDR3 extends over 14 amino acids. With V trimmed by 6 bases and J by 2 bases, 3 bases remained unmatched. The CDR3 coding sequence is TGTGCCAGCAGCCACAGGGGAAACACCGGGGAGCTGTTTTTT. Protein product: CASSHRGNTGELFF.